This T cell receptor beta chain was sequenced in a study of beta chain features in type 1 diabetes. Study results and caveats: Sequencing from cDNA could over-represent high-TCR-expressing cells. Type 1 diabetes patients had TCRB CDR3s that were shorter (moderately but significantly so) in all four CD4+ subsets.

Since all of the isolated RNA was reverse transcribed, expressed TCRB transcripts were what got sequenced. The method was immunoSEQ multiplex PCR; TCRdb's version includes in-frame clones alone and lacks a portion of them. The sample consists of hundreds of thousands of clones, roughly 13% of them appearing once. About this clone: No antigen is known for it.

Every donor had blood drawn once into heparin, about 116 mL on average. Sequenced input: naive CD4+ T cells from blood. This clonotype was sampled from a man aged 18 to 29 with type 1 diabetes.

The CDR3 DNA sequence: TGTGCCAGCACTAATTACGGGGACAGAACCTACGAGCAGTACTTC. Protein sequence: CASTNYGDRTYEQYF. The chain has TRBV27 and TRBJ2-7, with TRBD1 matching 7 bases. This CDR3 is built from 15 residues. Germline V gene sequence: CDR1 MNHEY, CDR2 SMNVEV (reference sequence). Trimming cost V 7 bases and J 2 bases; bases outside gene matches: 11.